The 30 T cell receptor beta chains in this list originate from one sample, sequenced in a study of identical twins. TCRdb processed the 5' RACE reads anew with MiXCR; each CDR3 protein has one entry. The sample shows 400,000 to 600,000 distinct CDR3 sequences, around 20% of them seen only once. Another study also made use of these data, one on yellow fever vaccine responses in identical twins.

The source material was CD4+ T cells sorted from blood. These receptors all come from a woman younger than 35 in good health.

V and J are TRBV27 and TRBJ1-5; a weak D match, TRBD1 (6 bases). Germline V lookup: CDR1 MNHEY, CDR2 SMNVEV (reference sequence). V lost 3 bases and J 7 bases, leaving 13 bases between the germline ends. The CDR3 contains 14 residues. The CDR3 region is CASSFAGVGQPQHF. DNA of the CDR3: TGTGCCAGCAGTTTTGCAGGGGTCGGACAGCCCCAGCATTTT.

This clonotype was seen a few times. The chain combines TRBV5-1 with TRBJ2-3; D might be TRBD1 (6 bases). The V end was cut by 4 bases, the J end by 2 bases, with 11 bases between. The CDR3 contains 14 residues. CDR1 and CDR2 from the germline V gene are SGHRS and YFSETQ. The CDR3 coding sequence is TGCGCCAGCAGCCTGGGGGCACTCACAGATACGCAGTATTTT. Translating gives CASSLGALTDTQYF.

V is TRBV27 and J is TRBJ2-7, with D possibly matching TRBD1 (6 bases). V was cut by 7 bases and J by 2 bases, with 18 bases left in between. The germline V gene encodes CDR1 MNHEY and CDR2 SMNVEV (reference sequence). The CDR3 contains 15 residues. CDR3 sequence (DNA): TGTGCCAGCACCTTAAGGACAGTTGGCCCCTACGAGCAGTACTTC. Protein product: CASTLRTVGPYEQYF.

The V call is TRBV12-3 or TRBV12-4, the J call TRBJ2-7; weak D call: TRBD2 (7 bases). The V end lost 5 bases, the J end lost 6 bases, and 23 bases lay between the germline ends. This CDR3 contains 16 residues. CDR3 nucleotide sequence: TGTGCCAGCAGTCCGATCGGCGGGGGCCAATTAGGCGAGCAGTACTTC. It encodes CASSPIGGGQLGEQYF.

This clonotype was detected a few times. The V gene is TRBV9, the J gene TRBJ2-1; D gene uncertain. This CDR3 region has 12 residues. Per the germline V gene, CDR1 is SGDLS and CDR2 is YYNGEE. V lost 4 bases and J lost 8, with 10 bases in between. The DNA for the CDR3 is TGTGCCAGCAGCCCCCGGATCCATGAGCAGTTCTTC. Protein: CASSPRIHEQFF.

This clonotype was observed a handful of times. V gene TRBV27 combines with J gene TRBJ1-2, with TRBD1 as a possible D gene (6 bases). The CDR3 is 15 amino acids. Deletions cut 5 bases from V and 0 bases from J, with 13 bases between. Looked up from germline, CDR1 is MNHEY and CDR2 is SMNVEV (reference sequence). The chain's CDR3 is CASSKTGNSNYGYTF. DNA for the CDR3: TGTGCCAGCAGTAAAACAGGGAATTCTAACTATGGCTACACCTTC.

The chain employs TRBV7-9 and TRBJ2-2, with 8 bases aligning to TRBD1. V shed 4 bases, J shed 3 bases, and the junction held 10 bases outside the gene matches. This CDR3 region has 17 residues. Germline CDR1 is SEHNR and CDR2 is FQNEAQ (reference sequence). CDR3 nucleotide sequence: TGTGCCAGCAGCTCAGTGGTTGACAGGGGCTACACCGGGGAGCTGTTTTTT. This encodes CASSSVVDRGYTGELFF.

V usage is TRBV20-1 and J usage is TRBJ2-4; D unclear. Trimming shortened V by 3 bases and J by 1 base, and 13 bases separated the two germline ends. Germline assignment: CDR1 DFQATT and CDR2 SNEGSKA (reference sequence). The CDR3 has 15 residues. The CDR3 DNA sequence: TGCAGTGCTAGGGGTAGGGATGTTGCCAAAAACATTCAGTACTTC. Its protein product is CSARGRDVAKNIQYF.

This clonotype was observed a handful of times. The genes are TRBV28 and TRBJ2-7; TRBD2 matches 9 bases. In germline, CDR1 is MDHEN, CDR2 SYDVKM. J was trimmed by 3 bases and V by 7 bases; bases with no gene match: 10. The CDR3 has 15 amino acids. The CDR3 DNA is TGTGCCAGCACCGAAGCGGGAGGAGCGAGCTACGAGCAGTACTTC. The encoded protein is CASTEAGGASYEQYF.

CDR3 protein: CASSYTTRAGYGYTF. In DNA, the CDR3 is TGTGCCAGCAGTTACACAACCCGGGCCGGCTATGGCTACACCTTC. The J gene is TRBJ1-2, the V gene TRBV6-5; D gene uncertain. With 2 bases removed from V and 4 bases from J, the gap between germline ends came to 14 bases. CDR3 length: 15 amino acids. CDR1 and CDR2 from the germline V gene are MNHEY and SVGAGI.

V is TRBV5-1 and J is TRBJ2-3; TRBD1 agrees at 8 bases. The J segment lost 4 bases and the V segment lost 7 bases, leaving 11 bases of the junction unmatched. This CDR3 comprises 15 residues. Germline loops: CDR1 SGHRS, CDR2 YFSETQ. CDR3 protein: CASGRPGQVSDTQYF. The CDR3 DNA follows: TGCGCCAGCGGTCGTCCGGGACAGGTATCAGATACGCAGTATTTT. The entire variable domain, with the rest obtained from reference TRBV5-1 and TRBJ2-3, is as follows: KAGVTQTPRYLIKTRGQQVTLSCSPISGHRSVSWYQQTPGQGLQFLFEYFSETQRNKGNFPGRFSGRQFSNSRSEMNVSTLELGDSALYLCASGRPGQVSDTQYFGPGTRLTVL.

The CDR3 region has the DNA TGTGCCAGCAGCTCCGACCCAGCGGGGCGTTCGGAGACCCAGTACTTC. This gives the protein CASSSDPAGRSETQYF. The chain carries TRBV3-1 and TRBJ2-5; 7 nucleotides line up with TRBD2. Germline V CDR1 and CDR2: LGHDT, YNNKEL (reference sequence). This CDR3 is built from 16 residues. Germline trimming cut 5 bases from V and 5 bases from J; bases unmatched to any gene: 14.

The V call is TRBV20-1, the J call TRBJ2-1, with D perhaps matching TRBD1 (6 bases). Germline V gives CDR1 DFQATT, CDR2 SNEGSKA (reference sequence). V lost 0 bases and J lost 4, with 16 bases in between. This CDR3 is built from 16 residues. CDR3 bases: TGCAGTGCTAGAGAGAGAGTTTGGGACATGTACAATGAGCAGTTCTTC. Protein product: CSARERVWDMYNEQFF.

V gene TRBV24-1 combines with J gene TRBJ2-2, with D perhaps matching TRBD2 (6 bases). In germline, CDR1 is KGHDR, CDR2 SFDVKD. The CDR3 is 16 residues long. V gave up 2 bases and J gave up 1 base, with 10 bases separating them. The CDR3 DNA follows: TGTGCCACCAGTGATTGGGGACTTATGAACACCGGGGAGCTGTTTTTT. Translation: CATSDWGLMNTGELFF.

This clonotype occurred a few times. This chain joins TRBV5-1 and TRBJ2-2; TRBD1 matches at 10 bases. V was clipped by 5 bases and J by 7 bases; unmatched bases: 8. Germline V CDR1 and CDR2: SGHRS, YFSETQ. This CDR3 comprises 15 residues. CDR3 nucleotides: TGCGCCAGCAGTTCCCGACAGGGGGCTGGCGGGGAGCTGTTTTTT. It encodes CASSSRQGAGGELFF.

The gene calls are TRBV2 and TRBJ2-4; no definite D call. Germline-derived CDR1 and CDR2 are SNHLY and FYNNEI. V was trimmed by 3 bases and J by 1 base, leaving 10 bases between them. The CDR3 runs to 15 residues. The chain's CDR3 is CASSEETAAKNIQYF. CDR3 bases: TGTGCCAGCAGTGAGGAAACAGCTGCCAAAAACATTCAGTACTTC. Combining the CDR3 with reference TRBV2 and TRBJ2-4 gives the whole variable domain EPEVTQTPSHQVTQMGQEVILRCVPISNHLYFYWYRQILGQKVEFLVSFYNNEISEKSEIFDDQFSVERPDGSNFTLKIRSTKLEDSAMYFCASSEETAAKNIQYFGAGTRLSVL.

The chain links TRBV7-9 to TRBJ1-1; D is possibly TRBD1 (5 bases). CDR3 length equals 15 residues. V was cut by 2 bases and J by 4 bases, with 14 bases left in between. Germline CDR1 is SEHNR and CDR2 is FQNEAQ (reference sequence). CDR3 nucleotides: TGTGCCAGCAGCTTATTGGCTGGAGGGGCCACTGAAGCTTTCTTT. It codes for CASSLLAGGATEAFF.

This clonotype was counted a few times. This chain connects TRBV7-9 to TRBJ2-5; 8 nucleotides align to TRBD1. Germline values: CDR1 SEHNR, CDR2 FQNEAQ (reference sequence). Germline trimming cut 2 bases from V and 1 base from J; bases unmatched to any gene: 3. The CDR3 has 15 residues. The CDR3 here is CASSLTGGTQETQYF. The CDR3, as DNA: TGTGCCAGCAGCTTAACAGGGGGAACCCAAGAGACCCAGTACTTC.

This rearrangement joins TRBV12-3 or TRBV12-4 to TRBJ1-1; 8 nucleotides agree with TRBD1. The length of the CDR3 is 13 residues. With 2 bases clipped from V and 8 bases from J, the junction kept 4 bases outside the gene matches. The CDR3 is CASSLQQGAEAFF. In DNA form, the CDR3 reads TGTGCCAGCAGTTTACAGCAGGGGGCAGAAGCTTTCTTT.

This clonotype was counted only a few times. This chain uses TRBV10-1 with TRBJ2-7, with 14 nucleotides matching TRBD2. The V and J ends lost 6 bases and 3 bases, in that order; junction bases with no gene match: 4. Germline V CDR1 and CDR2: WNHNN, SYGVQD (reference sequence). This CDR3 has 15 residues. In nucleotides, the CDR3 is TGCGCCAGCAGCGCTGGGACTAGCGGGAGCTACGAGCAGTACTTC. It translates to CASSAGTSGSYEQYF.

The rearrangement joins TRBV29-1 to TRBJ1-2; 8 nucleotides agree with TRBD1. Losses at the gene ends were 6 bases for V and 7 bases for J; bases not matched to a gene: 7. Per the germline V gene, CDR1 is SQVTM and CDR2 is ANQGSEA. The CDR3 extends over 12 amino acids. CDR3 residues: CSVAGTGLGYTF. The CDR3 bases are TGCAGCGTAGCAGGGACAGGCCTTGGCTACACCTTC. The whole variable domain, remainder taken from reference TRBV29-1 and TRBJ1-2, is SAVISQKPSRDICQRGTSLTIQCQVDSQVTMMFWYRQQPGQSLTLIATANQGSEATYESGFVIDKFPISRPNLTFSTLTVSNMSPEDSSIYLCSVAGTGLGYTFGSGTRLTVV.

This clonotype was counted a few times. The chain employs TRBV27 and TRBJ2-7; possibly TRBD2 for D (6 bases). Germline loops: CDR1 MNHEY, CDR2 SMNVEV (reference sequence). V was cut by 1 base and J by 4 bases, with 8 bases left in between. CDR3 length: 13 amino acids. CDR3 bases: TGTGCCAGCAGTTTATTAGGGACTTACGAGCAGTACTTC. This codes for CASSLLGTYEQYF.

J is TRBJ2-1 and V is TRBV4-2; 7 nucleotides match TRBD1. Germline V gene lookup returns CDR1 LGHNA and CDR2 YNFKEQ. With V trimmed by 3 bases and J by 16 bases, 12 bases remained unmatched. The CDR3 length is 13 residues. The CDR3 DNA reads as TGTGCCAGCAGCCAGGACAGGACCGGTCCGAGATTCTTC. It yields the protein CASSQDRTGPRFF.

This clonotype showed up just a few times. The V call is TRBV20-1, the J call TRBJ1-1; weak D call: TRBD1 (6 bases). Germline V lookup: CDR1 DFQATT, CDR2 SNEGSKA (reference sequence). V gave up 0 bases and J gave up 6 bases, with 14 bases separating them. This CDR3 comprises 14 residues. The CDR3 protein is CSARDQGTKSEAFF. CDR3 nucleotides: TGCAGTGCTAGAGATCAGGGGACTAAGTCTGAAGCTTTCTTT.

The CDR3 is CASSYYRGRETQYF. CDR3 sequence (DNA): TGTGCCAGCAGTTACTACAGGGGGCGAGAGACCCAGTACTTC. This sequence joins TRBV6-5 and TRBJ2-5; 9 bases line up with TRBD1. The length of the CDR3 is 14 residues. Germline CDR1 and CDR2: MNHEY and SVGAGI. Unmatched junction bases numbered 1, after V lost 1 base and J lost 4 bases.

The chain combines TRBV5-1 with TRBJ1-5; a weak D match, TRBD1 (5 bases). Germline V gives CDR1 SGHRS, CDR2 YFSETQ. V lost 4 bases to trimming and J lost 6 bases, with 11 bases between them. This CDR3 is 13 amino acids long. CDR3 sequence: CASSRSGLQPQHF. For the CDR3, the DNA is TGCGCCAGCAGCCGGTCAGGGCTTCAGCCCCAGCATTTT.

Only one count was recorded for this clonotype. V gene TRBV2 combines with J gene TRBJ2-4; D is unresolved. The CDR3 totals 14 residues. Germline loops: CDR1 SNHLY, CDR2 FYNNEI. V lost 2 bases and J 3 bases, leaving 8 bases between the germline ends. The CDR3 region has the DNA TGTGCCAGCAGTGAATGGCAGGTCAAAAACATTCAGTACTTC. Translated: CASSEWQVKNIQYF.

This sequence joins TRBV5-1 and TRBJ2-6; D may be TRBD1 (5 bases). Germline V gene data show CDR1 as SGHRS and CDR2 as YFSETQ. The V gene lost 0 bases and the J gene lost 2 bases, with 6 bases spanning the gap. The CDR3 runs to 15 residues. CDR3 nucleotides: TGCGCCAGCAGCTTGGTAGGGGCTGGGGCCAACGTCCTGACTTTC. It translates to CASSLVGAGANVLTF. The full variable domain, in which reference TRBV5-1 and TRBJ2-6 provide the parts outside the CDR3, is KAGVTQTPRYLIKTRGQQVTLSCSPISGHRSVSWYQQTPGQGLQFLFEYFSETQRNKGNFPGRFSGRQFSNSRSEMNVSTLELGDSALYLCASSLVGAGANVLTFGAGSRLTVL.

The sample holds many counts of this clonotype. The J gene is TRBJ2-5, the V gene TRBV10-2, with 10 bases lining up with TRBD2. CDR3 length: 16 amino acids. V lost 2 bases, J lost 4 bases, and 7 bases stayed unmatched. Germline lookup yields CDR1 WSHSY and CDR2 SAAADI. The CDR3 DNA sequence: TGCGCCAGCAGTGAGATAGCGGGGGGTGGGGGAGAGACCCAGTACTTC. Its protein is CASSEIAGGGGETQYF.

This chain connects TRBV3-1 to TRBJ2-2, with D possibly TRBD2 on 6 matching bases. Germline V gene sequence: CDR1 LGHDT, CDR2 YNNKEL (reference sequence). The CDR3 sequence is 15 residues long. V was shortened by 2 bases and J by 5 bases, with 12 bases between the two germline ends. The CDR3 loop is CASSQSAGTTGELFF. CDR3 DNA sequence: TGTGCCAGCAGCCAAAGCGCTGGGACTACCGGGGAGCTGTTTTTT.